The T cell receptor (beta chain) described here comes from a study of shared clonotypes between healthy human individuals. Positive CCR7 selection of CD45RO-negative cells yielded the naive CD8 cells, and terminally differentiated effector memory CD45RA+ cells were excluded. The method was immunoSEQ multiplex PCR; TCRdb's version includes in-frame clones alone and lacks a portion of them. The data contain millions of clones, about 94% of them singletons. Trimming pared 5 bases from V and 7 bases from J, leaving 15 bases between. Germline V lookup: CDR1 LNHDA, CDR2 SQIVND (reference sequence). This CDR3 region has 15 residues.

The sample consisted of naive CD8+ T cells sorted from blood. The receptor's source is a man aged 18 to 30 in good health. V gene TRBV19 combines with J gene TRBJ1-6; D perhaps matches TRBD1 (6 bases). In nucleotides, the CDR3 is TGTGCCAGTAGTCCAGGGGACCTTTGGAATTCACCCCTCCACTTT. Translating gives CASSPGDLWNSPLHF. The full variable domain, with the rest looked up from reference TRBV19 and TRBJ1-6, is DGGITQSPKYLFRKEGQNVTLSCEQNLNHDAMYWYRQDPGQGLRLIYYSQIVNDFQKGDIAEGYSVSREKKESFPLTVTSAQKNPTAFYLCASSPGDLWNSPLHFGNGTRLTVT.